One sample yielded the 17 T cell receptor beta chains listed below, sequenced in a study of blood T cells in healthy people across ages. A second PCR, run for about 7 to 11 cycles, used a sample-barcoded 5' primer plus a J-beta primer mix. TCRdb reprocessed the 5' RACE reads with MiXCR, giving one entry per CDR3 protein. This sample has 650,000 or so distinct CDR3 sequences, with 40% to 65% found just once. Sequenced: blood. All receptors come from a woman aged 80 or over in good health.

This chain joins TRBV5-1 and TRBJ2-5; D is ambiguous. Trimming removed 3 bases from V and 2 bases from J, with 14 bases in between. Per germline, CDR1 SGHRS and CDR2 YFSETQ. The CDR3 length is 15 residues. CDR3 region: CASSSGGSLQETQYF. The CDR3 nucleotides are TGCGCCAGCAGCTCCGGTGGTAGCCTACAAGAGACCCAGTACTTC.

CDR3 coding DNA: TGTGCCAGCAGCCCGGGACAGAGAGAAAATGGCTACACCTTC. This encodes CASSPGQRENGYTF. V gene TRBV7-9 combines with J gene TRBJ1-2; 7 bases line up with TRBD1. Trimming took 5 bases from V and 6 from J; bases not matched to a gene: 9. This CDR3 comprises 14 residues. Germline V gives CDR1 SEHNR, CDR2 FQNEAQ (reference sequence).

This clonotype was seen only a few times. The chain is built from TRBV4-3 and TRBJ2-1; TRBD2 matches 13 bases. Germline V gene lookup returns CDR1 LGHNA and CDR2 YSLEER. The V gene end was trimmed by 3 bases and the J gene end by 13 bases; junction bases not matched to a gene: 9. The CDR3 spans 15 residues. CDR3 amino acids: CASSHRTSGRPPQFF. The CDR3, as DNA: TGCGCCAGCAGCCACAGGACTAGCGGGAGACCACCCCAGTTCTTC.

This clonotype was seen many times. V usage is TRBV27 and J usage is TRBJ1-1, with 7 bases aligning to TRBD1. The CDR3 sequence is 15 residues long. Trimming removed 7 bases from V and 4 bases from J; junction bases left unmatched: 12. Germline V lookup: CDR1 MNHEY, CDR2 SMNVEV (reference sequence). The CDR3 DNA reads as TGTGCCAGCATACCACAGGGGAGGTTGGGCACTGAAGCTTTCTTT. This sequence encodes CASIPQGRLGTEAFF.

The rearrangement joins TRBV20-1 to TRBJ1-6; TRBD1 aligns across 8 bases. Germline CDR1 is DFQATT and CDR2 is SNEGSKA (reference sequence). V trimming: 2 bases; J trimming: 11 bases; junction bases outside the gene matches: 8. CDR3 length: 14 residues. The CDR3 nucleotides read TGCAGTGCTAGAAAAACCGGGACAGGCACACCCCTCCACTTT. This translates into CSARKTGTGTPLHF.

This rearrangement joins TRBV15 to TRBJ2-5; D not resolved. Trimming left V 0 bases short and J 2 bases short, with 7 bases between. CDR3 length: 14 residues. Germline assignment: CDR1 LNHNV and CDR2 YYDKDF (reference sequence). The CDR3 DNA sequence: TGTGCCACCAGCAGAGATGCCAGGCAAGAGACCCAGTACTTC. This translates into CATSRDARQETQYF.

This chain uses TRBV12-3 or TRBV12-4 with TRBJ2-1, with 10 bases matching TRBD2. V trimming: 3 bases; J trimming: 15 bases; junction bases outside the gene matches: 11. This CDR3 region has 14 residues. CDR3 amino acids: CASSFGLAGASPFF. As DNA, the CDR3 is TGTGCCAGCAGTTTCGGGCTAGCGGGGGCCTCGCCGTTCTTC.

This chain joins TRBV7-9 and TRBJ1-2, with TRBD1 matching over 7 bases. V lost 5 bases to trimming and J lost 8 bases; unmatched junction nucleotides: 5. Germline V CDR1 and CDR2: SEHNR, FQNEAQ (reference sequence). CDR3 size: 12 residues. The CDR3: CASSPGTDGYTF. In DNA form, the CDR3 reads TGTGCCAGCAGCCCAGGGACAGACGGCTACACCTTC.

V gene TRBV6-6 combines with J gene TRBJ2-3; 8 positions match TRBD1. V lost 4 bases, J lost 11 bases, and 20 bases stayed unmatched. Germline-derived CDR1 and CDR2 are MNHNY and SVGAGI (reference sequence). CDR3 length equals 17 residues. CDR3 region: CASSSINRGLGTGMQYF. The CDR3 DNA sequence: TGTGCCAGCAGTTCCATTAACAGGGGGTTGGGCACAGGTATGCAGTATTTT.

V gene TRBV6-1 combines with J gene TRBJ2-4; TRBD2 aligns across 7 bases. The CDR3 has 16 residues. Trimming removed 1 base from V and 2 bases from J; junction bases left unmatched: 5. Germline CDR1 MNHNS, CDR2 SASEGT. In nucleotides, the CDR3 is TGTGCCAGCAGTGAAGGGGGGGGAGCGTCCAAAAACATTCAGTACTTC. Encoded protein: CASSEGGGASKNIQYF.

Comment on this clonotype: This clone may be a read error of a much larger clone one base away. The chain couples TRBV12-3 or TRBV12-4 to TRBJ2-7, with TRBD2 identical over 14 bases. With 5 bases clipped from V and 7 bases from J, the junction kept 7 bases outside the gene matches. The CDR3 loop spans 15 amino acids. As DNA, the CDR3 is TGTGCCAGCAGTGAAGGACTAGCGGGGGGAGATGAGCAGTACTTC. Its translation is CASSEGLAGGDEQYF.

To note about this clonotype: Germline is not matched at one junction end, which may reflect a read error. This chain connects TRBV9 to TRBJ2-1, with TRBD2 as a possible D gene (5 bases). The DNA matches TRBJ2-7 better at its end, which makes the J call doubtful. The germline gives CDR1 SGDLS, CDR2 YYNGEE. The CDR3 is 14 amino acids. The CDR3 region has the DNA TGTGCCAGCAGGGTAGGATGGGGAGACAATGAGCAGTACTTC. It is translated as CASRVGWGDNEQYF.

Worth noting for this clonotype: A much larger clone sits a single nucleotide away, making a read error possible. The CDR3 sequence is CASSVMGQANSPLHF. CDR3 DNA: TGTGCCAGCAGTGTAATGGGACAGGCTAATTCACCCCTCCACTTT. The V call is TRBV2, the J call TRBJ1-6, with 8 bases that match TRBD1. The V segment lost 4 bases and the J segment 6 bases; nucleotides outside the gene matches: 5. The germline V gene has CDR1 SNHLY and CDR2 FYNNEI. CDR3 size: 15 residues.

This clonotype showed up many times. The chain employs TRBV7-9 and TRBJ2-1; D not resolved. The germline gives CDR1 SEHNR, CDR2 FQNEAQ (reference sequence). The CDR3 is 14 amino acids. Trimming cost V 1 base and J 9 bases, with 13 bases left between them. The CDR3 sequence: CASSLVQVVSEQFF. Written as DNA, the CDR3 is TGTGCCAGCAGCTTAGTTCAAGTAGTTAGTGAGCAGTTCTTC.

The chain has TRBV4-2 and TRBJ2-7, with D possibly being TRBD1 or TRBD2 (5 bases each). CDR3 size: 12 residues. Germline V gene sequence: CDR1 LGHNA, CDR2 YNFKEQ. V was cut by 4 bases and J by 10 bases, with 14 bases left in between. CDR3 sequence (DNA): TGTGCCAGCAGCCCGGAGAGGGGTGGCCAGTACTTC. Encoded protein: CASSPERGGQYF.

With regard to this clonotype: This sequence may be a read error, since a much larger clone differs from it by one base. V and J are TRBV7-2 and TRBJ1-2; 8 bases fit TRBD1. CDR3 length: 14 amino acids. Germline V gene sequence: CDR1 SGHTA, CDR2 FQGNSA. CDR3 nucleotides: TGTGCCAGCAGCGCGGACAGGGCTAACTGTGGCTACACCTTC. Amino acids: CASSADRANCGYTF.

CDR3 sequence: CSCRTGYNSPLHF. The CDR3 bases are TGCAGTTGCAGGACAGGTTATAATTCACCCCTCCACTTT. This chain uses TRBV20-1 with TRBJ1-6; 7 bases align to TRBD1. The V segment lost 8 bases and the J segment 4 bases; nucleotides outside the gene matches: 5. The CDR3 consists of 13 residues. Germline V gene sequence: CDR1 DFQATT, CDR2 SNEGSKA (reference sequence).